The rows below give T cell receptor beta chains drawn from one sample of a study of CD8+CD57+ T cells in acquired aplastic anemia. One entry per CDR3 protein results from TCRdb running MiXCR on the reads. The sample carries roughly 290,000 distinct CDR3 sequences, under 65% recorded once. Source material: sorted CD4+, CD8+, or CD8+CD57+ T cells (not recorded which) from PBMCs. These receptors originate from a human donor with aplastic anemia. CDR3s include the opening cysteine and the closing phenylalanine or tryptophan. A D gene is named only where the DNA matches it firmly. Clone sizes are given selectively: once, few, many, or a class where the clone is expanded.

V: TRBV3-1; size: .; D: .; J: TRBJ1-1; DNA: TGTGCCAGCAGCCAAGGCGGGGGAGCGAACACTGAAGCTTTCTTT; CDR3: CASSQGGGANTEAFF
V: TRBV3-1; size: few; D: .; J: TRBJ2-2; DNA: TGTGCCAGCAGCCAAGTTCTTTTTAGCACCGGGGAGCTGTTTTTT; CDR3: CASSQVLFSTGELFF
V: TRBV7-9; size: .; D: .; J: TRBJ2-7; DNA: TGTGCCAGCAGCCAAGAACGTGTCCCCTACGAGCAGTACTTC; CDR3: CASSQERVPYEQYF
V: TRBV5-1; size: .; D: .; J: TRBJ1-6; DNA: TGCGCCAGCAGCTTGAAGGGATATAATTCACCCCTCCACTTT; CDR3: CASSLKGYNSPLHF
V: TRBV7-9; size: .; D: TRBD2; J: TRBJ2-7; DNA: TGTGCCAGCAGCCGAACCACTAGCGGCGGTATGAGCGAGCAGTACTTC; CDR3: CASSRTTSGGMSEQYF
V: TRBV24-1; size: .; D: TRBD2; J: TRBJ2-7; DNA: TGTGCCACCAGAGGGACTAGCGGCGAGCAGTACTTC; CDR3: CATRGTSGEQYF
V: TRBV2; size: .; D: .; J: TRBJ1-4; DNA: TGTGCCAGCAGTAGTTGGACAGCCATCCGAACTAATGAAAAACTGTTTTTT; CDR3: CASSSWTAIRTNEKLFF
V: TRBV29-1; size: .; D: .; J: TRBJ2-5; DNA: TGCAGCGTCCAGGGCCAAGAGACCCAGTACTTC; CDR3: CSVQGQETQYF
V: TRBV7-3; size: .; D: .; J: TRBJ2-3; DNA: TGTGCCAGCAGCTATCCAGGCGGCCCAGATACGCAGTATTTT; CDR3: CASSYPGGPDTQYF
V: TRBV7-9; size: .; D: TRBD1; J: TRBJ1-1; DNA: TGTGCCAGCAGTGCGACAGGGAGGGCGAACACTGAAGCTTTCTTT; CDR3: CASSATGRANTEAFF
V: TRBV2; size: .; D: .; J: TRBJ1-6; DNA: TGTGCCAGCAGTCTTCGGGTTAATTCACCCCTCCACTTT; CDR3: CASSLRVNSPLHF
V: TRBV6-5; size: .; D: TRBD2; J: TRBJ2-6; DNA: TGTGCCAGCAGGACTAGCGGGAGGGCCAACGTCCTGACTTTC; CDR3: CASRTSGRANVLTF
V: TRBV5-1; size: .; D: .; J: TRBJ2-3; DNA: TGCGCCAGCAGCGAGCAGGGCGCAGATACGCAGTATTTT; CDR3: CASSEQGADTQYF
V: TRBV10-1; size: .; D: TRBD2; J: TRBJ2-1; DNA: TGCGCCAGCAGAGGGACTAGCCCCAATGAGCAGTTCTTC; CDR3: CASRGTSPNEQFF
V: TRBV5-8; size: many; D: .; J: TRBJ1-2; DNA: TGTGCCAGCAGCCAACCCAGGGGCTATGGCTACACCTTC; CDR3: CASSQPRGYGYTF
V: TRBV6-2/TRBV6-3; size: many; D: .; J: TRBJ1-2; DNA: TGTGCCAGCAGTTACTCGAGCCCAGGCAATGGCTACACCTTC; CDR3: CASSYSSPGNGYTF
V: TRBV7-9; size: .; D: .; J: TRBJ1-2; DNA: TGTGCCAGCAGACCCGATACCGACTCTGGAAACACCTTC; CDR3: CASRPDTDSGNTF
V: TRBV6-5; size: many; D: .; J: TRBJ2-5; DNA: TGTGCCAGCAGTTACTCGTATCTTGGGGCGGAGACCCAGTACTTC; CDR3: CASSYSYLGAETQYF
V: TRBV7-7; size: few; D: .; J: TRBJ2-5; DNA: TGTGCTAGCAGCTTAGATGGGGGGGCCTTGGAGACCCAGTACTTC; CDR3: CASSLDGGALETQYF
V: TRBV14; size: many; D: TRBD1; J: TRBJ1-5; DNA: TGTGCCAGCAGCCAAGGGCAGGGGGTGAATCAGCCCCAGCATTTT; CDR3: CASSQGQGVNQPQHF
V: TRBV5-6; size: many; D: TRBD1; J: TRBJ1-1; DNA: TGTGCCAGCAGCTCGCGACAGGGGGCCGCTGAAGCTTTCTTT; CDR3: CASSSRQGAAEAFF
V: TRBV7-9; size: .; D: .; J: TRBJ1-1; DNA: TGTGCCAGCAGCTTGACGGACTGGGACCAGGAAGCTTTCTTT; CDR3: CASSLTDWDQEAFF
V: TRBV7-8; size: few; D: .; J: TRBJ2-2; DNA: TGTGCCAGCAGCCCTAGGGTCGCGAACACCGGGGAGCTGTTTTTT; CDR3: CASSPRVANTGELFF
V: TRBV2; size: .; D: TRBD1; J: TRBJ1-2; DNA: TGTGCCAGCAGTGAGATGAGGGGGCGGGAGACCCTAAACTATGGCTACACCTTC; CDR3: CASSEMRGRETLNYGYTF
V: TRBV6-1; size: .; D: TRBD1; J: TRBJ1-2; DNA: TGTGCCAGCAGTGAATTATCGGGACAGGGGAACTATGGCTACACCTTC; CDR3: CASSELSGQGNYGYTF
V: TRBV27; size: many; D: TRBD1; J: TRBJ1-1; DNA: TGTGCCAGCAGTTTATACGACAGGGGAACTGAAGCTTTCTTT; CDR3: CASSLYDRGTEAFF
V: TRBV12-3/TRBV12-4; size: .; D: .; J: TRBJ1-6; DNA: TGTGCCAGCAGTTCCGACATGTATAATTCACCCCTCCACTTT; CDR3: CASSSDMYNSPLHF
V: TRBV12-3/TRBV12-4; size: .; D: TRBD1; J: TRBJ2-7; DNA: TGTGCCAGCAGGGCTAGGGGGCAAACCTACGAGCAGTACTTC; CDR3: CASRARGQTYEQYF
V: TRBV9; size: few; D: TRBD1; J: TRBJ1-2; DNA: TGTGCCAGCCGAGGAGACAGGGGACTCTATGGCTACACCTTC; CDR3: CASRGDRGLYGYTF
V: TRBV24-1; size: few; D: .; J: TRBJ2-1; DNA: TGTGCCACCAGTGATCAGCGCACCTACAATGAGCAGTTCTTC; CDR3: CATSDQRTYNEQFF
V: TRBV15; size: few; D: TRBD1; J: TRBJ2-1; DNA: TGTGCCACCAGCTGGGGACAGGGCTCCTACAATGAGCAGTTCTTC; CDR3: CATSWGQGSYNEQFF
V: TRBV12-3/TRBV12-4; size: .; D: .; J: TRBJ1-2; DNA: TGTGCCATACAGGGTACCTATGGCTACACCTTC; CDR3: CAIQGTYGYTF
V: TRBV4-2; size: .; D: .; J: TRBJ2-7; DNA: TGTGCCAGCAGCCAAGGGGCCAAGCGGGCGCGCGATTCCTACAATGAGCAGTACTTC; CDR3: CASSQGAKRARDSYNEQYF
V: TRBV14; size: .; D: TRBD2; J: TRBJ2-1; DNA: TGTGCCAGCAGCCCGGGACTAGCCGTCAATGAGCAGTTCTTC; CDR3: CASSPGLAVNEQFF
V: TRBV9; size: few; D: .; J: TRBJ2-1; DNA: TGTGCCAGCAGCGTAGGTTCCCAGTACAATGAGCAGTTCTTC; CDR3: CASSVGSQYNEQFF
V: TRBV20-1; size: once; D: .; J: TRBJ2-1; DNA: TGCAGTGCTAGAGTCCCCGGGAGCTCCTACAATGAGCAGCTCTTC; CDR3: CSARVPGSSYNEQLF
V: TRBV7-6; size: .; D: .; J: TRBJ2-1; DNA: TGTGCCAGCAGTTTAAGAGACAAGGCCTATGAGCAGTTCTTC; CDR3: CASSLRDKAYEQFF
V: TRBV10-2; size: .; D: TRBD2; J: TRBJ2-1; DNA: TGCGCCAGCAGTGTAAGGACTAGCGGAAGGGGGAATGAGCAGTTCTTC; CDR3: CASSVRTSGRGNEQFF
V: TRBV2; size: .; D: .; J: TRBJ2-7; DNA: TGTGCCAGCAGTGAAGGCCAGAGGGCCTACGAGCAGTACTTC; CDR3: CASSEGQRAYEQYF
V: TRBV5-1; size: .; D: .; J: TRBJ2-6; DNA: TGCGCCAGCAGCTTGGTAGGGCTAGGGGCCAACGTCCTGACTTTC; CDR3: CASSLVGLGANVLTF
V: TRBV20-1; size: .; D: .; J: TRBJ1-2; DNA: TGCAGTGCTAGAGAAGGGGGGATCGTTAAATATGGCTACACCTTC; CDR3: CSAREGGIVKYGYTF
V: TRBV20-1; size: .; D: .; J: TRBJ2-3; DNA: TGCAGTGCTAGATCCCCAGTGTCCACAGATACGCAGTATTTT; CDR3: CSARSPVSTDTQYF
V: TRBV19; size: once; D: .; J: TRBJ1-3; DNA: TGTGCCAGTAATGCCCAGGGTGGAAACACCATATATTTT; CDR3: CASNAQGGNTIYF
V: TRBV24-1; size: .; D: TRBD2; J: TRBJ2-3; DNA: TGTGCCACCAGTGAAAGTACCGGGACTAGCGGGAGGGCCCCAGATACGCAGTATTTT; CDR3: CATSESTGTSGRAPDTQYF
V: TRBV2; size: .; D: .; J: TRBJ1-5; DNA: TGTGCCAGCAGCCCATTTGGACAGATCAATCAGCCCCAGCATTTT; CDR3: CASSPFGQINQPQHF
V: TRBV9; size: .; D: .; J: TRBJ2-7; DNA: TGTGCCAGCAGCTTAGAAGGAACGGGCTACGAGCAGTACTTC; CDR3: CASSLEGTGYEQYF
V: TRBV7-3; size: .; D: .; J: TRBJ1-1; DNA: TGTGCCAGCAGCTCGTCTTCCGTCGACACTGAAGCTTTCTTT; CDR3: CASSSSSVDTEAFF
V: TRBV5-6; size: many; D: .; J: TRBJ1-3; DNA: TGTGCCAGCAGCTTGAGGAGGGGAAGGAACACCATATATTTT; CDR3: CASSLRRGRNTIYF
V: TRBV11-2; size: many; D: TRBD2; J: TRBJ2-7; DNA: TGTGCCAGCAGCTTAGCGGCTAGCGGGGGGGACGTCCGATACGAGCAGTACTTC; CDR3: CASSLAASGGDVRYEQYF
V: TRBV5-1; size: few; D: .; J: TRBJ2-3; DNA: TGCGCCAGCAGCTTCGGTCCACCCGATACGCAGTATTTT; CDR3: CASSFGPPDTQYF
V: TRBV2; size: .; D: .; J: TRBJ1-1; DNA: TGTGCCAGCAGTGAACGGGGGGTCTCTGGAAACACTGAAGCTTTCTTT; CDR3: CASSERGVSGNTEAFF
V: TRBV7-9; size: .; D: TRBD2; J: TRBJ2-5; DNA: TGTGCCAGCAGCTTACTTGGCGGGAGGGCCAAAGAGACCCAGTACTTC; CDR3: CASSLLGGRAKETQYF
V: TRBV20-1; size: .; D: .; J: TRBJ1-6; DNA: TGCAGTGCTAGTATCGAGGGCCGCAGGAGAGTCCACTTT; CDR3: CSASIEGRRRVHF
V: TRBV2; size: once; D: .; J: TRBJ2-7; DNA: TGTGCCAGCAGGCCCGGGGCAGGCTGCGAGCAGTACTTC; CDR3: CASRPGAGCEQYF
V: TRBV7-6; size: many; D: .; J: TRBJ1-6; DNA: TGTGCCAGCAGCTTAACCGACTATAATTCACCCCTCCACTTT; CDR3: CASSLTDYNSPLHF